Presented here are 6 T cell receptor delta chains from one specimen sequenced in a study of gamma-delta T cells after stem cell transplantation. TCRdb called clones anew from the RT-PCR reads with CATT. The sample shows 2,000 to 3,000 delta-chain clones, around 3.1% of them seen only once. The specimen was gamma-delta T cells. Every receptor here comes from a human donor. It is not recorded whose cells these are; they may come from a transplant donor.

By share of the sample, this clone is medium-sized (0.01 to 0.1%). The V call is TRDV2, the J call TRDJ3; D remains unclear. This CDR3 region has 16 residues. Germline V gene data show CDR1 as GEAIGNYY and CDR2 as EKD. Between the trimmed V and J ends, which lost 3 bases and 0 bases, there was a span of 8 bases. The CDR3 region has the DNA TGTGCCTGTGACCTTATAAGCTCCTGGGACACCCGACAGATGTTTTTC. Translated: CACDLISSWDTRQMFF.

This clone has a count of ten or more. The chain links TRDV1 to TRDJ1, with a weak D call TRDD3 (6 bases). The CDR3 runs to 16 residues. V lost 2 bases, J lost 1 base, and 14 bases lay in between. Germline values: CDR1 TSWWSYY, CDR2 QGS. The CDR3, as DNA: TGTGCTCTTGGGGAAGCCCGACTGGGTAGCACCGATAAACTCATCTTT. Amino acid sequence: CALGEARLGSTDKLIF.

Notes on this clone: The amino acid sequence in TCRdb belongs to a much larger clone and departs from this DNA's translation at residue 5, likely a sequencing read error; the sequence shown is translated from the DNA. V is TRDV1 and J is TRDJ1, with 10 bases fitting TRDD3. Germline loops: CDR1 TSWWSYY, CDR2 QGS. The length of the CDR3 is 20 residues. Trimming took 5 bases from V and 8 from J; bases not matched to a gene: 26. CDR3 amino acids: CALGTRIFLAYWGMSGKLIF. DNA for the CDR3: TGTGCTCTTGGGACCCGAATATTCCTCGCGTACTGGGGGATGAGTGGGAAACTCATCTTT.

This clone was counted a few times. This likely stems from a read error, as it lies one base from a far larger clone. Other DNA sequences in the sample encode the same CDR3. The V gene is TRDV2, the J gene TRDJ3, with TRDD3 matching 11 bases. With V trimmed by 0 bases and J by 0 bases, 6 bases remained unmatched. The germline V gene has CDR1 GEAIGNYY and CDR2 EKD. The CDR3 covers 20 residues. As DNA, the CDR3 is TGTGCCTGTGACACCGTGCTGGGGGATACCCTCTCCTGGGACACCCGACAGATGTTTTTC. It codes for CACDTVLGDTLSWDTRQMFF.

This clone has just a few counts. This chain joins TRDV1 and TRDJ1; 9 positions match TRDD2. Trimming removed 4 bases from V and 0 bases from J; junction bases left unmatched: 18. In germline, CDR1 is TSWWSYY, CDR2 QGS. The CDR3 is made up of 20 amino acids. Written as DNA, the CDR3 is TGTGCTCTTGGGGGGCGGCCTTCCTACCTCTACTGGAGGGACACCGATAAACTCATCTTT. As protein: CALGGRPSYLYWRDTDKLIF.

This clone was recorded a few times. A far larger clone is only one base removed, so a read error is likely. In the same sample, other DNA sequences code for this CDR3. In nucleotides, the CDR3 is TGTGCCTGCGACACACCTGGGGGATCCCCGAGCTCCTGGGACACCCGACAGATGTTTTTC. Its translation is CACDTPGGSPSSWDTRQMFF. The V call is TRDV2, the J call TRDJ3, with 9 bases matching TRDD3. Germline V gene sequence: CDR1 GEAIGNYY, CDR2 EKD. The CDR3 extends over 20 amino acids.